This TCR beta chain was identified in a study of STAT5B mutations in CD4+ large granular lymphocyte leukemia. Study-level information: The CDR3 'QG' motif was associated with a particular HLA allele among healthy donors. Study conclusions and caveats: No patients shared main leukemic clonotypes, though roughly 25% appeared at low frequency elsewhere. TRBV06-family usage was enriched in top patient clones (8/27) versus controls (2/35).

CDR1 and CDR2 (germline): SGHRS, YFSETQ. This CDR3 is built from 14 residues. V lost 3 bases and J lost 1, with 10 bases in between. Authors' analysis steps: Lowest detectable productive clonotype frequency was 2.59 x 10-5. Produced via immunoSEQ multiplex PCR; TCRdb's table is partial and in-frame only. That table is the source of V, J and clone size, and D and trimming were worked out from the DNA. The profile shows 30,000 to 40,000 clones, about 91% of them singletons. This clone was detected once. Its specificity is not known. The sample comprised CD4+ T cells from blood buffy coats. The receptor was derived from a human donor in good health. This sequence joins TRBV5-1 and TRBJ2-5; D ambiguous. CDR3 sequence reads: CASSYQASQETQYF. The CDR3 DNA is TGCGCCAGCAGCTACCAAGCGTCCCAAGAGACCCAGTACTTC. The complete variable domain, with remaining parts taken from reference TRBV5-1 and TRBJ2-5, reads KAGVTQTPRYLIKTRGQQVTLSCSPISGHRSVSWYQQTPGQGLQFLFEYFSETQRNKGNFPGRFSGRQFSNSRSEMNVSTLELGDSALYLCASSYQASQETQYFGPGTRLLVL.